This T cell receptor beta chain originates from a study of cytomegalovirus exposure and HLA in healthy donors. Study outcomes and limitations: Cytomegalovirus-associated status was assigned to approximately 160 TCR beta chains.

Remarks on this clone: Its antigen remains unidentified.

Trimming pared 2 bases from V and 5 bases from J, leaving 15 bases between. This CDR3 comprises 15 residues. CDR1 MNHEY and CDR2 SVGAGI come from the germline V gene. The PCR made use of 60 Vbeta and 13 Jbeta primers. Authors' methods: Later, roughly 77 million unique TCR beta chains were counted in an analysis, and 10 million to 12 million of them were shared. Method: immunoSEQ multiplex PCR; TCRdb's copy keeps in-frame clones and lacks some. That table gives V, J and clone size, and the DNA gave D and trimming. The profile shows roughly 150,000 clones, about 85% of them singletons. The TCR sequence derives from a boy younger than 10 in good health and CMV-seronegative. This sequence joins TRBV6-5 and TRBJ2-5; D is perhaps TRBD1 (5 bases). What was sequenced was PBMCs. CDR3 sequence (DNA): TGTGCCAGCAGTTACGGGGCCAGGGTTTGGGAGACCCAGTACTTC. It translates to CASSYGARVWETQYF.